These 30 T cell receptor beta chains originate from one sample sequenced in a study of blood T cell repertoires in COVID-19. Sequencing was performed with immunoSEQ multiplex PCR; in TCRdb, only in-frame clones are kept and a portion is missing. The sample records about 190,000 clones, about 82% being singletons. The material sequenced was peripheral blood. These receptors all stem from a woman under 40 with acute or convalescent COVID-19.

The gene calls are TRBV11-2 and TRBJ2-5; TRBD2 agrees at 10 bases. The germline V gene has CDR1 SGHAT and CDR2 FQNNGV. The J segment lost 5 bases and the V segment lost 5 bases, leaving 14 bases of the junction unmatched. This CDR3 has 17 residues. The DNA for the CDR3 is TGTGCCAGCAGCCTCGGCGGGTTGAGCGGGAGGGGGGAGACCCAGTACTTC. It is translated as CASSLGGLSGRGETQYF. Based on the CDR3 plus reference TRBV11-2 and TRBJ2-5, the full variable domain is EAGVAQSPRYKIIEKRQSVAFWCNPISGHATLYWYQQILGQGPKLLIQFQNNGVVDDSQLPKDRFSAERLKGVDSTLKIQPAKLEDSAVYLCASSLGGLSGRGETQYFGPGTRLLVL.

The V call is TRBV12-3 or TRBV12-4, the J call TRBJ2-3; D gene ambiguous. The germline V and J ends were trimmed by 4 bases and 6 bases, with 5 bases remaining between them. The CDR3 length is 11 residues. The DNA for the CDR3 is TGTGCCAGCAGTTCCGGGGATACGCAGTATTTT. It encodes CASSSGDTQYF.

CDR3 sequence reads: CASSPRGSPGAEAFF. The CDR3 nucleotides are TGTGCCAGCAGCCCGCGGGGGTCTCCAGGCGCTGAAGCTTTCTTT. The chain carries TRBV28 and TRBJ1-1; weak D call: TRBD1 (5 bases). The CDR3 has 15 amino acids. Per germline, CDR1 MDHEN and CDR2 SYDVKM. Deletions cut 6 bases from V and 6 bases from J, with 20 bases between.

This chain joins TRBV18 and TRBJ2-7; 10 bases agree with TRBD1. This CDR3 contains 13 residues. The ends lost 6 bases at V and 6 bases at J; junction bases unmatched: 5. CDR1 and CDR2 from the germline V gene are KGHSH and LQKENI. The DNA for the CDR3 is TGTGCCAGCTCCCGGGACAGGGGAAGCGAGCAGTACTTC. The encoded protein is CASSRDRGSEQYF.

CDR3: CASSLAVQGNEQYF. In DNA form, the CDR3 reads TGTGCCAGCAGCCTAGCCGTTCAGGGAAACGAGCAGTACTTC. This sequence joins TRBV4-2 and TRBJ2-7, with a weak D call TRBD1 (5 bases). The CDR3 consists of 14 residues. The V end was cut by 4 bases, the J end by 5 bases, with 15 bases between. CDR1 LGHNA and CDR2 YNFKEQ come from the germline V gene.

The chain is built from TRBV5-1 and TRBJ1-6; 12 positions agree with TRBD1. CDR3 length equals 15 residues. Germline values: CDR1 SGHRS, CDR2 YFSETQ. The J segment lost 9 bases and the V segment lost 3 bases, leaving 4 bases of the junction unmatched. CDR3 in DNA: TGCGCCAGCAGCTGGGGGACAGGGGGCACTTCACCCCTCCACTTT. Translation gives CASSWGTGGTSPLHF.

The chain recombines TRBV27 with TRBJ2-7; 7 nucleotides agree with TRBD1. Looked up from germline, CDR1 is MNHEY and CDR2 is SMNVEV (reference sequence). The V segment lost 3 bases and the J segment 0 bases; nucleotides outside the gene matches: 5. The CDR3 totals 15 residues. The CDR3 bases are TGTGCCAGCAGTTTTACCGGACAGGACTCCTACGAGCAGTACTTC. Its translation: CASSFTGQDSYEQYF.

A few counts support this clone. The CDR3 is CASSLSQSPRDEKLFF. The CDR3 coding sequence is TGTGCCAGCAGCTTGTCCCAGAGCCCACGGGATGAAAAACTGTTTTTT. This sequence joins TRBV7-8 and TRBJ1-4; D uncertain. Germline V lookup: CDR1 SGHVS, CDR2 FQNEAQ. V dropped 3 bases and J dropped 6 bases, with 17 bases sitting between them. The CDR3 loop spans 16 amino acids.

V gene TRBV18 combines with J gene TRBJ1-2; D may be TRBD1 (5 bases). The germline V and J ends were trimmed by 6 bases and 3 bases, with 11 bases remaining between them. Germline CDR1 reads KGHSH; CDR2 reads LQKENI. The CDR3 covers 13 residues. CDR3 coding DNA: TGTGCCAGCTCGGGAGCGGGACACTATGGCTACACCTTC. This gives the protein CASSGAGHYGYTF.

J is TRBJ1-2 and V is TRBV7-9; weak D call: TRBD1 (5 bases). V shed 3 bases and J shed 3 bases, with 11 bases lying between them. Germline values: CDR1 SEHNR, CDR2 FQNEAQ (reference sequence). The CDR3 is 14 residues long. The CDR3 sequence is CASSFGRVDYGYTF. CDR3 nucleotide sequence: TGTGCCAGCAGCTTTGGCAGGGTAGACTATGGCTACACCTTC.

The chain links TRBV4-1 to TRBJ2-3, with D possibly matching TRBD2 (6 bases). This CDR3 is 16 amino acids long. CDR1 is MGHRA, CDR2 YSYEKL, per germline. Trimming removed 0 bases from V and 3 bases from J, with 13 bases in between. CDR3 nucleotides: TGCGCCAGCAGCCAAGAGGGTCGGGAGTCAACAGATACGCAGTATTTT. Its translation: CASSQEGRESTDTQYF.

This clone turned up a few times. The chain links TRBV28 to TRBJ1-5, with TRBD1 as a possible D gene (5 bases). CDR3 length equals 14 residues. Germline CDR1 reads MDHEN; CDR2 reads SYDVKM. The V end lost 7 bases, the J end lost 3 bases, and 13 bases lay between the germline ends. The CDR3 region is CASTGGAINQPQHF. The CDR3 DNA reads as TGTGCCAGCACCGGAGGGGCCATCAATCAGCCCCAGCATTTT.

V usage is TRBV19 and J usage is TRBJ1-3; D possibly corresponds to TRBD1 (6 bases). The V and J ends lost 3 bases and 0 bases respectively, with 12 bases between them. This CDR3 has 16 residues. From germline, CDR1 is LNHDA and CDR2 SQIVND (reference sequence). The CDR3 sequence: CASSIFRTASGNTIYF. In DNA, the CDR3 is TGTGCCAGTAGTATCTTCCGGACAGCCTCTGGAAACACCATATATTTT.

The chain is built from TRBV7-8 and TRBJ2-1; 9 nucleotides align to TRBD1. CDR1 and CDR2 (germline): SGHVS, FQNEAQ. After removal of 0 bases from V and 6 bases from J, the junction contained 3 bases not matched to a gene. This CDR3 contains 15 residues. CDR3 protein: CASSLAGQGPNEQFF. The CDR3 bases are TGTGCCAGCAGCTTAGCGGGACAGGGCCCCAATGAGCAGTTCTTC.

The sample holds a few counts of this clone. The chain links TRBV27 to TRBJ1-5; a possible D gene is TRBD1 (5 bases). Trimming stripped 7 bases from V and 7 bases from J, with 14 bases between. Germline V CDR1 and CDR2: MNHEY, SMNVEV (reference sequence). The CDR3 contains 13 residues. CDR3 in DNA: TGTGCCAGCAAGGCAGGGCGAGGACAGCCCCAGCATTTT. Its protein is CASKAGRGQPQHF.

The chain joins TRBV29-1 to TRBJ1-1, with 10 bases fitting TRBD1. Looked up from germline, CDR1 is SQVTM and CDR2 is ANQGSEA. The CDR3 is 11 amino acids. V shed 7 bases, J shed 7 bases, and the junction held 3 bases outside the gene matches. DNA for the CDR3: TGCAGCGCGGACAGGGGGATTGAAGCTTTCTTT. This gives the protein CSADRGIEAFF.

The chain has TRBV2 and TRBJ1-5; possible D gene TRBD1, 6 bases. The V gene lost 7 bases and the J gene lost 11 bases, with 12 bases spanning the gap. Germline V lookup: CDR1 SNHLY, CDR2 FYNNEI. This CDR3 is 11 amino acids long. Here the CDR3 reads CASNLQGSQHF. The CDR3 coding sequence is TGTGCCAGCAACCTTCAGGGGTCCCAGCATTTT.

CDR3 amino acids: CASSGTGEGYEQYF. In DNA form, the CDR3 reads TGTGCCAGCAGCGGGACAGGGGAAGGTTACGAGCAGTACTTC. This sequence joins TRBV28 and TRBJ2-7; 10 bases map to TRBD1. The junction had 6 bases not matched to a gene; V was cut back by 6 bases and J by 4 bases. Germline CDR1 MDHEN, CDR2 SYDVKM. CDR3 length equals 14 residues.

This clone showed up just once. The chain recombines TRBV12-3 or TRBV12-4 with TRBJ1-1; no clear D gene. This CDR3 is 11 amino acids long. V gave up 6 bases and J gave up 7 bases, with 9 bases separating them. CDR3 DNA: TGTGCCAGCAGGAGCGGCTTTGAAGCTTTCTTT. As protein: CASRSGFEAFF.

This clone was seen a single time. The V call is TRBV30, the J call TRBJ2-5, with 10 bases matching TRBD2. J was trimmed by 1 base and V by 1 base; bases with no gene match: 0. This CDR3 is 14 amino acids long. The germline gives CDR1 GTSNPN, CDR2 SVGIG (reference sequence). Here the CDR3 DNA reads TGTGCCTGGAGTGGGACTAGCGGCCAAGAGACCCAGTACTTC. Residues: CAWSGTSGQETQYF.

The chain links TRBV10-3 to TRBJ1-2; TRBD1 matches 7 bases. The CDR3 extends over 14 amino acids. V trimming: 6 bases; J trimming: 6 bases; junction bases outside the gene matches: 10. Germline V CDR1 and CDR2: ENHRY, SYGVKD. The CDR3 loop reads CAISDRALGNGYTF. For the CDR3, the DNA is TGTGCCATCAGCGACAGGGCACTTGGAAATGGCTACACCTTC.

The chain recombines TRBV7-8 with TRBJ2-1; 10 bases are shared with TRBD2. V trimming: 2 bases; J trimming: 1 base; junction bases outside the gene matches: 2. Germline assignment: CDR1 SGHVS and CDR2 FQNEAQ. This CDR3 region has 16 residues. CDR3 loop: CASSLSGGDSYNEQFF. In nucleotides, the CDR3 is TGTGCCAGCAGCTTAAGCGGGGGGGATTCCTACAATGAGCAGTTCTTC.

The chain links TRBV6-6 to TRBJ2-1; D might be TRBD2 (5 bases). The length of the CDR3 is 14 residues. Trimming took off 0 bases at V and 4 bases at J, with 7 bases between the two ends. Germline CDR1 MNHNY, CDR2 SVGAGI (reference sequence). CDR3 sequence: CASSYSRVYNEQFF. The CDR3 nucleotides read TGTGCCAGCAGTTACTCGAGGGTTTACAATGAGCAGTTCTTC.

V gene TRBV5-6 combines with J gene TRBJ2-7, with D possibly being TRBD2 (5 bases). In germline, CDR1 is SGHDT, CDR2 YYEEEE. V shed 2 bases and J shed 3 bases, with 6 bases lying between them. The CDR3 spans 12 residues. CDR3 in DNA: TGTGCCAGCAGCTTTGGACTCTACGAGCAGTACTTC. It encodes CASSFGLYEQYF.

The chain links TRBV7-2 to TRBJ2-5; D is ambiguous. The CDR3 is 12 amino acids. Germline lookup yields CDR1 SGHTA and CDR2 FQGNSA. Trimming took off 5 bases at V and 5 bases at J, with 9 bases between the two ends. The CDR3 DNA sequence: TGTGCCAGCAGCATTTTTCGGGAGACCCAGTACTTC. Protein product: CASSIFRETQYF.

Comment on this clone: The junction differs from germline at one of its ends, possibly a read error. The V and J genes are TRBV19 and TRBJ1-2; 8 bases map to TRBD1. Germline lookup yields CDR1 LNHDA and CDR2 SQIVND (reference sequence). The length of the CDR3 is 12 residues. As DNA, the CDR3 is TGTGCCAGTAGTATAGGACAGGGGCAGTTCTCTTTC. Encoded protein: CASSIGQGQFSF.

The genes are TRBV27 and TRBJ2-1, with TRBD2 matching 11 bases. Germline V CDR1 and CDR2: MNHEY, SMNVEV (reference sequence). This CDR3 has 15 amino acids. V shed 6 bases and J 6 bases; nucleotides not matched to a gene: 7. The DNA of the CDR3 is TGTGCCAGCAGCCTCGGGACTAGCGGAATCAATGAGCAGTTCTTC. It is translated as CASSLGTSGINEQFF.

A few counts support this clone. The chain is built from TRBV6-4 and TRBJ2-2; a weak D match, TRBD2 (5 bases). Trimming stripped 4 bases from V and 6 bases from J, with 9 bases between. The CDR3 length is 13 residues. Germline V gives CDR1 MRHNA, CDR2 SNTAGT. The CDR3 DNA follows: TGTGCCAGCAGTGGGGTGGAGGCCGGGGAGCTGTTTTTT. It is translated as CASSGVEAGELFF.

The J gene is TRBJ2-1, the V gene TRBV9; TRBD2 is a possible D gene (5 bases). With 6 bases removed from V and 8 bases from J, the gap between germline ends came to 9 bases. CDR1 is SGDLS and CDR2 is YYNGEE in the germline V gene. The CDR3 is 11 residues long. The CDR3 spells CASTAEDEQFF. In DNA form, the CDR3 reads TGTGCCAGCACCGCGGAGGATGAGCAGTTCTTC.

This chain connects TRBV2 to TRBJ2-2; D is uncertain. Trimming removed 3 bases at V and 4 bases at J, with 6 bases between. CDR1 is SNHLY, CDR2 FYNNEI, per germline. The CDR3 loop spans 13 amino acids. In nucleotides, the CDR3 is TGTGCCAGCAGTGAGGCCATCACCGGGGAGCTGTTTTTT. Its translation: CASSEAITGELFF. Supplemented by reference TRBV2 and TRBJ2-2, the full variable domain reads EPEVTQTPSHQVTQMGQEVILRCVPISNHLYFYWYRQILGQKVEFLVSFYNNEISEKSEIFDDQFSVERPDGSNFTLKIRSTKLEDSAMYFCASSEAITGELFFGEGSRLTVL.